This T cell receptor beta chain was obtained from a study of cytomegalovirus exposure and HLA in healthy donors. Study-wide results and limits: Highly shared variants forming one cluster were likely a sequencing artifact.

This clone has just a few counts. Antigen specificity is unknown. Researchers ran the PCR with 60 Vbeta and 13 Jbeta primers. Data came from immunoSEQ multiplex PCR; TCRdb stores just in-frame clones and leaves some out. The sample includes roughly 90,000 clones, 65% to 90% of them seen just once. The germline CDR1 and CDR2 sequences are SGHTS and YDEGEE. The CDR3 runs to 16 residues. Trimming took off 4 bases at V and 0 bases at J, with 13 bases between the two ends. Sample: PBMCs. The TCR comes from a man younger than 45 in good health and CMV-seropositive. V is TRBV5-8 and J is TRBJ1-4, with D possibly being TRBD1 (5 bases). CDR3 in DNA: TGTGCCAGCAGCATATACAGGACCACAACTAATGAAAAACTGTTTTTT. Protein: CASSIYRTTTNEKLFF.